Given below is one T cell receptor (beta chain) in context. Clones were read by immunoSEQ multiplex PCR, and TCRdb kept only the in-frame ones, dropping some. Among roughly 72,000 clones, approximately 95% were seen once, and the ten largest hold roughly 0.13%. Trimming pared 0 bases from V and 3 bases from J, leaving 13 bases between. Germline CDR1 SGHRS, CDR2 YFSETQ. This CDR3 has 16 residues. This sample was included in a study of T cell changes during pregnancy in multiple sclerosis. This clonotype was obtained from a female donor with multiple sclerosis, enrolled in a pregnancy study. This specimen was CD4+ T cells from peripheral blood mononuclear cells, taken after pregnancy. The chain recombines TRBV5-1 with TRBJ2-1; no firm D call. The CDR3 nucleotides read TGCGCCAGCAGCTTGGAGGCGGCTAGAAGCTACAATGAGCAGTTCTTC. Translated, it gives CASSLEAARSYNEQFF.